A selection of T cell receptor beta chains follows, all from one sample in a study of monozygotic twins with cystic fibrosis. Measured with immunoSEQ multiplex PCR; TCRdb has only the in-frame clones, and not every one. This sample has some 14,000 clones, with approximately 92% found just once. Sample: blood. The receptor set was obtained from a girl aged 2-10 years with cystic fibrosis. CDR3s include the opening cysteine and the closing phenylalanine or tryptophan. A D gene is named only where the DNA matches it firmly. Size is stated for part of the rows, as once, few or many counts, or as a class when the clone is expanded.

J gene,V gene,clone size,D gene,CDR3 protein,CDR3 DNA
TRBJ2-3,TRBV6-1,-,-,CASSELQAQYF,TGTGCCAGCAGTGAATTACAGGCGCAGTATTTT
TRBJ2-7,TRBV2,-,TRBD1,CASSLDRNHEQYF,TGTGCCAGCAGTCTGGACAGGAACCACGAGCAGTACTTC
TRBJ2-5,TRBV6-9,-,-,CASNLCSASQETQYF,TGTGCCAGCAATCTCTGCAGTGCGTCTCAAGAGACCCAGTACTTC
TRBJ2-5,TRBV29-1,-,-,CSVDGGGSGETQYF,TGCAGCGTTGATGGGGGCGGCTCGGGGGAGACCCAGTACTTC
TRBJ1-2,TRBV7-9,once,-,CASSLAPGGVYGYTF,TGTGCCAGCAGCTTAGCTCCCGGCGGAGTCTATGGCTACACCTTC
TRBJ2-3,TRBV7-9,-,-,CASSLASGRTDTQYF,TGTGCCAGCAGCTTAGCCAGCGGCCGCACAGATACGCAGTATTTT
TRBJ1-5,TRBV7-9,-,-,CASRRGYNQPQHF,TGTGCCAGCAGGCGGGGATACAATCAGCCCCAGCATTTT
TRBJ1-1,TRBV10-1,few,TRBD1,CASSGTGAPTEAFF,TGCGCCAGCAGTGGGACAGGGGCCCCTACTGAAGCTTTCTTT
TRBJ2-7,TRBV2,-,TRBD1,CASSGDRGSYEQYF,TGTGCCAGCAGTGGGGACAGGGGCTCCTACGAGCAGTACTTC
TRBJ2-1,TRBV15,-,TRBD1,CATSRDTYRGLYNEQFF,TGTGCCACCAGCAGAGATACCTACAGGGGGCTCTACAATGAGCAGTTCTTC